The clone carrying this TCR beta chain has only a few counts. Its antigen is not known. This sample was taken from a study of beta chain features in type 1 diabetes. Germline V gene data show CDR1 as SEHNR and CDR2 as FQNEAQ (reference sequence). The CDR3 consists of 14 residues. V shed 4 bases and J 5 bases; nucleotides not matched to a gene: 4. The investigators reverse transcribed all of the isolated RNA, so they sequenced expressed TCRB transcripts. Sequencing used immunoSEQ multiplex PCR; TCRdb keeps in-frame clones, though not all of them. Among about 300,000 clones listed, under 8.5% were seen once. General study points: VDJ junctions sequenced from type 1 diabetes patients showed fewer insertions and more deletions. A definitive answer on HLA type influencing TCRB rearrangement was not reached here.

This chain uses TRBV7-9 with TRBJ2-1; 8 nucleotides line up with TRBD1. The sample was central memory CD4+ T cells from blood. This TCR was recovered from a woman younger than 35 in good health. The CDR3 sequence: CASSWGQANNEQFF. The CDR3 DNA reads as TGTGCCAGCAGCTGGGGACAGGCGAACAATGAGCAGTTCTTC. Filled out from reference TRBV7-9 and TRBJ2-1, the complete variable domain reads DTGVSQNPRHKITKRGQNVTFRCDPISEHNRLYWYRQTLGQGPEFLTYFQNEAQLEKSRLLSDRFSAERPKGSFSTLEIQRTEQGDSAMYLCASSWGQANNEQFFGPGTRLTVL.